Each of the 27 T cell receptor beta chains below was sequenced from the same sample in a study of cytomegalovirus exposure and HLA in healthy donors. Here immunoSEQ multiplex PCR was the method, and the copy in TCRdb shows in-frame clones only, minus some. The sample carries a few hundred thousand clones, about 90% recorded once. Sequencing used PBMCs. These receptors were taken from a man aged 18 to 29 in good health and CMV-seropositive.

J is TRBJ2-7 and V is TRBV19; D perhaps matches TRBD1 (6 bases). Trimming left V 2 bases short and J 5 bases short, with 10 bases between. Germline V gene data show CDR1 as LNHDA and CDR2 as SQIVND (reference sequence). There are 13 residues in the CDR3. Written as DNA, the CDR3 is TGTGCCAGTAGTATATCAGGGGCCCACGAGCAGTACTTC. This gives the protein CASSISGAHEQYF. Looking up the rest from reference TRBV19 and TRBJ2-7 gives the full variable domain: DGGITQSPKYLFRKEGQNVTLSCEQNLNHDAMYWYRQDPGQGLRLIYYSQIVNDFQKGDIAEGYSVSREKKESFPLTVTSAQKNPTAFYLCASSISGAHEQYFGPGTRLTVT.

This clone was recorded once. The CDR3 nucleotides are TGTGCCAGCAGCTCTTCGGCGGCTCAGCCCCAGCATTTT. As protein: CASSSSAAQPQHF. The chain recombines TRBV5-6 with TRBJ1-5; D is unresolved. The ends were cut back, 3 bases at V and 6 bases at J, with 10 bases in the middle. This CDR3 is 13 amino acids long. CDR1 is SGHDT and CDR2 is YYEEEE in the germline V gene.

The chain employs TRBV30 and TRBJ1-2; D is uncertain. Germline lookup yields CDR1 GTSNPN and CDR2 SVGIG (reference sequence). Trimming took 0 bases from V and 1 from J, leaving 0 bases between them. The CDR3 totals 11 residues. DNA of the CDR3: TGTGCCTGGAGTGTTAACTATGGCTACACCTTC. This sequence encodes CAWSVNYGYTF.

The chain combines TRBV4-1 with TRBJ1-5; D is undetermined. Trimming shortened V by 4 bases and J by 2 bases, and 12 bases separated the two germline ends. There are 15 residues in the CDR3. The germline CDR1 and CDR2 sequences are MGHRA and YSYEKL. CDR3 bases: TGCGCCAGCAGCCCTGGTATGAGTCGCAATCAGCCCCAGCATTTT. This translates into CASSPGMSRNQPQHF.

This chain uses TRBV27 with TRBJ2-7; 7 bases agree with TRBD2. In germline, CDR1 is MNHEY, CDR2 SMNVEV (reference sequence). CDR3 size: 15 residues. Trimming removed 5 bases from V and 0 bases from J; junction bases left unmatched: 7. The CDR3 loop is CASSISGGRSYEQYF. CDR3 in DNA: TGTGCCAGCAGTATTTCGGGAGGACGCTCCTACGAGCAGTACTTC.

This rearrangement joins TRBV5-1 to TRBJ1-1, with D perhaps TRBD1 (5 bases). The CDR3 sequence is 16 residues long. V was cut by 4 bases and J by 1 base, with 17 bases left in between. The germline gives CDR1 SGHRS, CDR2 YFSETQ. The DNA for the CDR3 is TGCGCCAGCAGCGATCCTTCCCCCGGGGCGAACACTGAAGCTTTCTTT. Protein: CASSDPSPGANTEAFF.

V gene TRBV29-1 combines with J gene TRBJ2-1, with 14 bases matching TRBD2. J gave up 9 bases and V 3 bases, and 4 bases lay outside the gene matches. CDR3 size: 14 residues. Germline V lookup: CDR1 SQVTM, CDR2 ANQGSEA. The CDR3 protein is CSVEGLAGVGEQFF. The CDR3 DNA sequence: TGCAGCGTTGAGGGACTAGCGGGAGTTGGTGAGCAGTTCTTC.

This chain links TRBV2 with TRBJ1-2, with D maybe TRBD1 (6 bases). CDR1 and CDR2 (germline): SNHLY, FYNNEI. CDR3 length: 13 amino acids. Trimming left V 9 bases short and J 3 bases short, with 14 bases between. The CDR3 is CARSFDRYYGYTF. The CDR3 DNA reads as TGTGCCAGGTCCTTTGACAGGTACTATGGCTACACCTTC.

V is TRBV20-1 and J is TRBJ2-7; D not resolved. Looked up from germline, CDR1 is DFQATT and CDR2 is SNEGSKA (reference sequence). Trimming took off 5 bases at V and 7 bases at J, with 12 bases between the two ends. The CDR3 runs to 11 residues. This CDR3 is CSAAPRQEQYF. The DNA of the CDR3 is TGCAGTGCTGCCCCTCGGCAAGAGCAGTACTTC.

The J gene is TRBJ1-3, the V gene TRBV6-1; unclear D gene. The germline gives CDR1 MNHNS, CDR2 SASEGT. The CDR3 spans 13 residues. V was trimmed by 10 bases and J by 0 bases, leaving 10 bases between them. As DNA, the CDR3 is TGTGCCACCCCAAGGGACTCTGGAAACACCATATATTTT. It encodes CATPRDSGNTIYF.

The gene calls are TRBV29-1 and TRBJ1-5; weak D call: TRBD1 (5 bases). The CDR3 covers 15 residues. Germline V gene lookup returns CDR1 SQVTM and CDR2 ANQGSEA. V dropped 6 bases and J dropped 2 bases, with 17 bases sitting between them. The CDR3 is CSVSYGRAGNQPQHF. The CDR3 DNA follows: TGCAGCGTGTCTTATGGCAGGGCAGGCAATCAGCCCCAGCATTTT.

This clone was counted only a few times. This chain uses TRBV4-2 with TRBJ2-3; maybe TRBD2 (6 bases). Trimming cost V 0 bases and J 2 bases, with 12 bases left between them. The CDR3 has 16 amino acids. Looked up from germline, CDR1 is LGHNA and CDR2 is YNFKEQ. CDR3 sequence reads: CASSQDGTHSTDTQYF. In DNA form, the CDR3 reads TGTGCCAGCAGCCAAGATGGGACTCACTCCACAGATACGCAGTATTTT.

This chain joins TRBV6-5 and TRBJ2-7; D ambiguous. Trimming pared 8 bases from V and 1 base from J, leaving 9 bases between. The CDR3 length is 12 residues. The germline V gene encodes CDR1 MNHEY and CDR2 SVGAGI. CDR3 sequence: CASSEPSYEQYF. The DNA for the CDR3 is TGTGCCAGCTCCGAGCCGTCCTACGAGCAGTACTTC.

The rearrangement joins TRBV6-1 to TRBJ1-1; unclear D gene. This CDR3 is 15 amino acids long. V lost 1 base to trimming and J lost 1 base, with 10 bases between them. The germline gives CDR1 MNHNS, CDR2 SASEGT. The CDR3 sequence is CASSEGWRWNTEAFF. The CDR3 DNA follows: TGTGCCAGCAGTGAAGGATGGCGTTGGAACACTGAAGCTTTCTTT.

CDR3 nucleotide sequence: TGTGCCAGCTTCAAAGAGACCCAGTACTTC. It specifies CASFKETQYF. V gene TRBV28 combines with J gene TRBJ2-5; D is undetermined. The CDR3 totals 10 residues. CDR1 MDHEN and CDR2 SYDVKM come from the germline V gene. V lost 8 bases to trimming and J lost 3 bases, with 4 bases between them. Complete variable domain (other parts from reference TRBV28 and TRBJ2-5): DVKVTQSSRYLVKRTGEKVFLECVQDMDHENMFWYRQDPGLGLRLIYFSYDVKMKEKGDIPEGYSVSREKKERFSLILESASTNQTSMYLCASFKETQYFGPGTRLLVL.

This clone was recorded only once. The rearrangement links TRBV6-1 to TRBJ2-1; D gene ambiguous. Germline values: CDR1 MNHNS, CDR2 SASEGT. Trimming stripped 6 bases from V and 5 bases from J, with 5 bases between. This CDR3 comprises 11 residues. The CDR3 is CASRFHNEQFF. In DNA form, the CDR3 reads TGTGCCAGCAGATTCCACAATGAGCAGTTCTTC.

The chain carries TRBV5-1 and TRBJ2-7; 10 bases fit TRBD2. V lost 5 bases and J lost 5; bases outside the gene matches: 16. There are 17 residues in the CDR3. The germline V gene has CDR1 SGHRS and CDR2 YFSETQ. Written as DNA, the CDR3 is TGCGCCAGCAGTACAGGGTACCCTAGCGGGAGCTTCGACGAGCAGTACTTC. As protein: CASSTGYPSGSFDEQYF. Filled out from reference TRBV5-1 and TRBJ2-7, the complete variable domain reads KAGVTQTPRYLIKTRGQQVTLSCSPISGHRSVSWYQQTPGQGLQFLFEYFSETQRNKGNFPGRFSGRQFSNSRSEMNVSTLELGDSALYLCASSTGYPSGSFDEQYFGPGTRLTVT.

Only one count was recorded for this clone. Other DNA sequences in this sample translate to the same CDR3. The V and J genes are TRBV29-1 and TRBJ2-7; TRBD1 agrees at 8 bases. Trimming at V came to 4 bases and at J to 3 bases, leaving 5 bases not matched to a gene. The CDR3 loop spans 13 amino acids. The germline CDR1 and CDR2 sequences are SQVTM and ANQGSEA. CDR3 sequence reads: CSVAYTGGYEQYF. The CDR3, as DNA: TGCAGCGTTGCCTATACAGGGGGCTACGAGCAGTACTTC.

V gene TRBV7-2 combines with J gene TRBJ2-7, with 13 bases matching TRBD2. The CDR3 is 16 residues long. Germline lookup yields CDR1 SGHTA and CDR2 FQGNSA. J was trimmed by 0 bases and V by 4 bases; bases with no gene match: 3. The DNA of the CDR3 is TGTGCCAGCAGCTCTTGGACTAGCGGGAGCTCCTACGAGCAGTACTTC. Translation gives CASSSWTSGSSYEQYF.

The rearrangement links TRBV4-3 to TRBJ1-5, with D unresolved. Germline values: CDR1 LGHNA, CDR2 YSLEER. The CDR3 is 16 amino acids. The ends were cut back, 1 base at V and 3 bases at J, with 13 bases in the middle. The CDR3 coding sequence is TGCGCCAGCAGCCAAGTCGTACGGGGTTCCAATCAGCCCCAGCATTTT. It specifies CASSQVVRGSNQPQHF.

The chain recombines TRBV6-5 with TRBJ1-2, with a possible D match to TRBD1 (6 bases). Germline loops: CDR1 MNHEY, CDR2 SVGAGI. The CDR3 contains 12 residues. Trimming took off 5 bases at V and 5 bases at J, with 9 bases between the two ends. Written as DNA, the CDR3 is TGTGCCAGCAGTGGGGGCGGGTATGGCTACACCTTC. The encoded protein is CASSGGGYGYTF.

The chain has TRBV4-1 and TRBJ1-2; no definite D call. The CDR3 sequence is 17 residues long. V dropped 1 base and J dropped 3 bases, with 18 bases sitting between them. The germline CDR1 and CDR2 sequences are MGHRA and YSYEKL. In DNA form, the CDR3 reads TGCGCCAGCAGCCAAGGGGGTCGAGGGCGCGCGGACTATGGCTACACCTTC. It translates to CASSQGGRGRADYGYTF.

This clone was counted between two and nine times. The genes are TRBV7-9 and TRBJ1-1; possible D gene TRBD1, 6 bases. Per germline, CDR1 SEHNR and CDR2 FQNEAQ (reference sequence). V was trimmed by 5 bases and J by 4 bases, leaving 17 bases between them. The CDR3 covers 15 residues. The DNA of the CDR3 is TGTGCCAGCAGCCTTTCGACAGGCCGGGGCACTGAAGCTTTCTTT. This gives the protein CASSLSTGRGTEAFF.

The gene calls are TRBV25-1 and TRBJ2-1; 8 positions agree with TRBD2. The CDR3 length is 15 residues. J gave up 3 bases and V 6 bases, and 7 bases lay outside the gene matches. Germline V gives CDR1 MGHDK, CDR2 SYGVNS. CDR3 DNA sequence: TGTGCCAGCAGGATGGCGGGGGGCGACTACAATGAGCAGTTCTTC. This gives the protein CASRMAGGDYNEQFF. Looking up the rest from reference TRBV25-1 and TRBJ2-1 gives the full variable domain: EADIYQTPRYLVIGTGKKITLECSQTMGHDKMYWYQQDPGMELHLIHYSYGVNSTEKGDLSSESTVSRIRTEHFPLTLESARPSHTSQYLCASRMAGGDYNEQFFGPGTRLTVL.

This clone has just one count. This rearrangement joins TRBV27 to TRBJ2-7; tentatively, D is TRBD1 or TRBD2 (5 bases each). CDR1 MNHEY and CDR2 SMNVEV come from the germline V gene (reference sequence). V was clipped by 0 bases and J by 0 bases, with 9 bases between them. The CDR3 has 15 residues. CDR3 nucleotides: TGTGCCAGCAGTTTATCGGGGGTAAACTCCTACGAGCAGTACTTC. It encodes CASSLSGVNSYEQYF.

This chain uses TRBV2 with TRBJ1-5; possibly TRBD1 for D (5 bases). V was shortened by 2 bases and J by 7 bases, with 18 bases between the two germline ends. The germline V gene encodes CDR1 SNHLY and CDR2 FYNNEI. The CDR3 is 16 residues long. The CDR3 spells CASSERGLKGVQPQHF. CDR3 DNA sequence: TGTGCCAGCAGTGAAAGGGGCCTAAAAGGGGTGCAGCCCCAGCATTTT.

V and J are TRBV20-1 and TRBJ1-1; D is undetermined. The CDR3 runs to 11 residues. Germline V lookup: CDR1 DFQATT, CDR2 SNEGSKA (reference sequence). Trimming left V 7 bases short and J 2 bases short, with 8 bases between. CDR3 amino acids: CSVRFNTEAFF. Written as DNA, the CDR3 is TGCAGTGTCAGATTTAACACTGAAGCTTTCTTT.